The source of this TCR beta chain is a study of blood T cell repertoires in COVID-19. Study-level information: PBMCs, B-cell-depleted T cells, or T cells were the source of the cDNA or gDNA that made up the material.

The CDR3 consists of 14 residues. Trimming took 5 bases from V and 7 from J; bases not matched to a gene: 5. Germline V gives CDR1 MDHEN, CDR2 SYDVKM. Repertoires were generated with immunoSEQ multiplex PCR, while TCRdb's copy carries only in-frame clones and drops some. This table has roughly 120,000 clones, about 83% appearing once. The chain carries TRBV28 and TRBJ1-5, with 10 bases identical to TRBD1. Material: peripheral blood. The source of this sequence is a human donor in a cohort sampled during active COVID-19. The CDR3 nucleotides read TGTGCCAGCAGTGCGACAGGGGGCCGGCAGCCCCAGCATTTT. Translated, it gives CASSATGGRQPQHF.